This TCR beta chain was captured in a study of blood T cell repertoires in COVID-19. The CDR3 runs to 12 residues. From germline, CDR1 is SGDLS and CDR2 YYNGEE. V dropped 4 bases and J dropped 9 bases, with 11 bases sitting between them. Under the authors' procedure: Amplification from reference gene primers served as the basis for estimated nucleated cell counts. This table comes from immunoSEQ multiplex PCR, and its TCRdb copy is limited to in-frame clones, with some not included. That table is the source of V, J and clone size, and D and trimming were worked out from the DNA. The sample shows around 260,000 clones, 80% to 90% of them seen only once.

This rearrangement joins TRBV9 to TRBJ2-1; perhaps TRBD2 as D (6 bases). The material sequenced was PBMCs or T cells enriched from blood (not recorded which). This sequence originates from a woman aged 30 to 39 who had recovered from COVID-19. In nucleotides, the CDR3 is TGTGCCAGCAGCAGGACTACCGGTGAGCAGTTCTTC. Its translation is CASSRTTGEQFF.